This entry describes one TCR beta chain. The data originate from a study of identical twins. CDR3 length: 15 residues. Trimming cost V 3 bases and J 2 bases, with 12 bases left between them. CDR1 KGHDR and CDR2 SFDVKD come from the germline V gene. TCRdb re-called the 5' RACE reads with MiXCR, one entry per CDR3 protein. Seen here are around 500,000 distinct CDR3 sequences, approximately 15% observed once, and the top ten hold about 0.52%. The data were also submitted as part of a second study, on yellow fever vaccine responses in identical twins.

The specimen sequenced was CD4+ T cells sorted from blood. V gene TRBV24-1 combines with J gene TRBJ1-2, with D tentatively TRBD1 (6 bases). This receptor was taken from a woman aged 18 to 35 in good health. The CDR3 is CATSDGTPGNYGYTF. CDR3 nucleotides: TGTGCCACCAGTGATGGGACACCAGGCAACTATGGCTACACCTTC.